This TCR beta chain was sequenced for a study of blood T cell repertoires in COVID-19. At the level of the study: Acute and convalescent COVID-19 samples came from the United States, Italy and Spain. The analysed material was cDNA or gDNA that came from T cells, B-cell-depleted T cells, or PBMCs.

CDR3 length: 16 residues. CDR1 is SGHAT, CDR2 FQNNGV, per germline. Trimming left V 1 base short and J 1 base short, with 12 bases between. Per the study methods: Estimated nucleated cell counts came from reference gene primer amplification. Only in-frame clones appear in the TCRdb table, and some are missing; sequencing was by immunoSEQ multiplex PCR. V, J and clone size derive from that table, while D and trimming were established from the DNA sequence. The sample carries 70,000 to 95,000 clones, approximately 86% recorded once. This rearrangement joins TRBV11-2 to TRBJ2-3; D is undetermined. This TCR was sampled from an elderly man with active or convalescent COVID-19. Sequencing was performed on peripheral blood. The CDR3 nucleotides are TGTGCCAGCAGCTTAGGTCGTAGTCGTGGCACAGATACGCAGTATTTT. Translation gives CASSLGRSRGTDTQYF.